These 22 T cell receptor beta chains came from one sample sequenced in a study of cytotoxic CD8 clonotypes in ibrutinib-treated CLL. Method: immunoSEQ multiplex PCR; TCRdb's copy keeps in-frame clones and lacks some. The data contain about 200,000 clones, more than 75% of them seen just once; the ten biggest clones take up 9.5% to 12%. This specimen was PBMCs, taken after 12 months of ibrutinib treatment. These TCRs come from a human donor with chronic lymphocytic leukemia.

This clone has a single count. The chain uses TRBV25-1 and TRBJ2-1; D is ambiguous. V was trimmed by 1 base and J by 4 bases, leaving 14 bases between them. The CDR3 has 16 amino acids. Germline V lookup: CDR1 MGHDK, CDR2 SYGVNS. CDR3 sequence reads: CASSEWLPDRYNEQFF. The DNA of the CDR3 is TGTGCCAGCAGTGAATGGCTACCGGATCGATACAATGAGCAGTTCTTC.

This clone was recorded only once. The rearrangement uses TRBV11-2 and TRBJ2-7, with D possibly called TRBD1 or TRBD2 (6 bases each). V lost 5 bases to trimming and J lost 6 bases, with 20 bases between them. CDR3 size: 15 residues. Germline values: CDR1 SGHAT, CDR2 FQNNGV. In DNA form, the CDR3 reads TGTGCCAGCAGCATCGGGGGTCCAGGAGGGGGCGAGCAGTACTTC. Translation: CASSIGGPGGGEQYF. Together with reference TRBV11-2 and TRBJ2-7, the CDR3 gives the full variable domain: EAGVAQSPRYKIIEKRQSVAFWCNPISGHATLYWYQQILGQGPKLLIQFQNNGVVDDSQLPKDRFSAERLKGVDSTLKIQPAKLEDSAVYLCASSIGGPGGGEQYFGPGTRLTVT.

V gene TRBV11-2 combines with J gene TRBJ1-3; unclear D gene. The CDR3 spans 15 residues. The germline CDR1 and CDR2 sequences are SGHAT and FQNNGV. Trimming left V 5 bases short and J 0 bases short, with 11 bases between. The CDR3 spells CASSPRRASGNTIYF. The CDR3 bases are TGTGCCAGCAGCCCCCGGCGGGCCTCTGGAAACACCATATATTTT.

This chain connects TRBV13 to TRBJ1-1; D might be TRBD1 (6 bases). CDR1 and CDR2 (germline): PRHDT, FYEKMQ (reference sequence). V was clipped by 4 bases and J by 4 bases, with 10 bases between them. This CDR3 comprises 13 residues. CDR3 in amino acids: CASSSGQTTEAFF. CDR3 in DNA: TGTGCCAGCAGCTCCGGACAGACCACTGAAGCTTTCTTT.

The rearrangement joins TRBV5-6 to TRBJ2-7; D possibly uses TRBD1 or TRBD2 (5 bases each). The V gene lost 7 bases and the J gene lost 2 bases, with 22 bases spanning the gap. This CDR3 spans 16 amino acids. The germline V gene has CDR1 SGHDT and CDR2 YYEEEE. The CDR3 is CASGLDRGWGTYEQYF. Here the CDR3 DNA reads TGTGCCAGCGGACTGGACCGGGGATGGGGGACCTACGAGCAGTACTTC.

J is TRBJ1-1 and V is TRBV10-3; D is perhaps TRBD1 (5 bases). V was trimmed by 7 bases and J by 3 bases, leaving 12 bases between them. The CDR3 sequence is 13 residues long. CDR1 and CDR2 from the germline V gene are ENHRY and SYGVKD. CDR3 amino acids: CAIKDTLDTEAFF. The CDR3 region has the DNA TGTGCCATCAAGGACACCCTGGACACTGAAGCTTTCTTT.

The chain couples TRBV27 to TRBJ2-5, with D tentatively TRBD1 or TRBD2 (5 bases each). Trimming took 1 base from V and 7 from J, leaving 16 bases between them. This CDR3 spans 15 amino acids. Germline CDR1 and CDR2: MNHEY and SMNVEV (reference sequence). The CDR3 coding sequence is TGTGCCAGCAGTTTATTCAAGACCGGGGCGGGGACCCAGTACTTC. Encoded protein: CASSLFKTGAGTQYF.

The chain recombines TRBV27 with TRBJ2-7; 7 nucleotides align to TRBD1. The CDR3 extends over 13 amino acids. In germline, CDR1 is MNHEY, CDR2 SMNVEV (reference sequence). The J segment lost 2 bases and the V segment lost 6 bases, leaving 4 bases of the junction unmatched. CDR3 sequence: CASSPTGPYEQYF. DNA for the CDR3: TGTGCCAGCAGCCCGACAGGGCCCTACGAGCAGTACTTC.

V usage is TRBV4-1 and J usage is TRBJ1-2, with 11 nucleotides matching TRBD1. V was pared by 0 bases and J by 7 bases, with 4 bases of the junction left unmatched. Germline V gene sequence: CDR1 MGHRA, CDR2 YSYEKL. The CDR3 sequence is 15 residues long. The CDR3 coding sequence is TGCGCCAGCAGCCAAGACGGACAGGGGGCAATTGGCTACACCTTC. This sequence encodes CASSQDGQGAIGYTF.

V gene TRBV28 combines with J gene TRBJ2-6; D not resolved. The CDR3 sequence is 15 residues long. Trimming left V 6 bases short and J 2 bases short, with 11 bases between. From germline, CDR1 is MDHEN and CDR2 SYDVKM. CDR3 protein: CASSPPAAGANVLTF. The DNA of the CDR3 is TGTGCCAGCAGCCCGCCCGCCGCTGGGGCCAACGTCCTGACTTTC. Full variable domain (outside the CDR3, taken from reference TRBV28 and TRBJ2-6): DVKVTQSSRYLVKRTGEKVFLECVQDMDHENMFWYRQDPGLGLRLIYFSYDVKMKEKGDIPEGYSVSREKKERFSLILESASTNQTSMYLCASSPPAAGANVLTFGAGSRLTVL.

This clone has just a few counts. This sequence joins TRBV5-1 and TRBJ1-4; D is possibly TRBD1 (5 bases). In germline, CDR1 is SGHRS, CDR2 YFSETQ. The CDR3 has 14 amino acids. V lost 5 bases, J lost 7 bases, and 15 bases lay in between. CDR3 residues: CASSIDSTSEKLFF. DNA of the CDR3: TGCGCCAGCAGTATCGACAGTACCTCTGAAAAACTGTTTTTT.

The chain has TRBV2 and TRBJ1-5; 7 bases are shared with TRBD1. CDR3 length equals 14 residues. Germline CDR1 reads SNHLY; CDR2 reads FYNNEI. Losses at the gene ends were 1 base for V and 6 bases for J; bases not matched to a gene: 3. The CDR3 nucleotides read TGTGCCAGCAGTGAAGAGGGGGCGGCTCAGCCCCAGCATTTT. This translates into CASSEEGAAQPQHF.

The V gene is TRBV5-6, the J gene TRBJ1-5, with TRBD1 matching over 9 bases. V lost 2 bases, J lost 4 bases, and 4 bases stayed unmatched. This CDR3 is 15 amino acids long. Germline assignment: CDR1 SGHDT and CDR2 YYEEEE. The CDR3 region is CASSFGTGINQPQHF. In nucleotides, the CDR3 is TGTGCCAGCAGCTTTGGGACAGGGATTAATCAGCCCCAGCATTTT.

V gene TRBV9 combines with J gene TRBJ2-1, with D perhaps matching TRBD2 (6 bases). The CDR3 is 16 residues long. Germline lookup yields CDR1 SGDLS and CDR2 YYNGEE. Trimming shortened V by 3 bases and J by 0 bases, and 13 bases separated the two germline ends. The CDR3 here is CASSEGGINSYNEQFF. The DNA of the CDR3 is TGTGCCAGCAGCGAAGGCGGGATAAACTCCTACAATGAGCAGTTCTTC. The whole variable domain, remainder taken from reference TRBV9 and TRBJ2-1, is DSGVTQTPKHLITATGQRVTLRCSPRSGDLSVYWYQQSLDQGLQFLIQYYNGEERAKGNILERFSAQQFPDLHSELNLSSLELGDSALYFCASSEGGINSYNEQFFGPGTRLTVL.

V usage is TRBV6-1 and J usage is TRBJ1-5, with TRBD1 as a possible D gene (5 bases). Germline loops: CDR1 MNHNS, CDR2 SASEGT. The CDR3 sequence is 15 residues long. The V and J ends lost 2 bases and 3 bases respectively, with 11 bases between them. The CDR3 sequence: CASSEYGGNNQPQHF. The CDR3 region has the DNA TGTGCCAGCAGTGAATATGGGGGGAACAATCAGCCCCAGCATTTT.

The V and J genes are TRBV27 and TRBJ1-1; 7 nucleotides agree with TRBD1. Germline CDR1 is MNHEY and CDR2 is SMNVEV (reference sequence). The junction had 3 bases not matched to a gene; V was cut back by 6 bases and J by 2 bases. The CDR3 is 13 amino acids. The CDR3 loop reads CASRRQGNTEAFF. CDR3 nucleotides: TGTGCCAGCAGAAGACAGGGTAACACTGAAGCTTTCTTT.

This rearrangement joins TRBV10-3 to TRBJ1-2; TRBD1 agrees at 8 bases. Germline-derived CDR1 and CDR2 are ENHRY and SYGVKD. With V trimmed by 2 bases and J by 2 bases, 7 bases remained unmatched. The CDR3 loop spans 16 amino acids. CDR3 nucleotide sequence: TGTGCCATCAGTGAGCTCACGACAGGGGACAACTATGGCTACACCTTC. Translating it yields CAISELTTGDNYGYTF.

CDR3: CSVVAQVRETQYF. The DNA for the CDR3 is TGCAGCGTGGTGGCCCAGGTGAGGGAGACCCAGTACTTC. This chain uses TRBV29-1 with TRBJ2-5; D ambiguous. Germline CDR1 SQVTM, CDR2 ANQGSEA. The CDR3 covers 13 residues. V lost 6 bases to trimming and J lost 5 bases, with 16 bases between them.

The rearrangement uses TRBV6-1 and TRBJ2-3; D is unresolved. The CDR3 length is 14 residues. Per the germline V gene, CDR1 is MNHNS and CDR2 is SASEGT. Trimming took off 2 bases at V and 4 bases at J, with 10 bases between the two ends. The CDR3 DNA sequence: TGTGCCAGCAGTGAAAGAGGTGCTGCAGATACGCAGTATTTT. This translates into CASSERGAADTQYF.

The chain is built from TRBV30 and TRBJ1-1; D is unclear. With 5 bases removed from V and 0 bases from J, the gap between germline ends came to 7 bases. This CDR3 has 12 residues. Germline-derived CDR1 and CDR2 are GTSNPN and SVGIG (reference sequence). CDR3: CAWARLNTEAFF. The DNA for the CDR3 is TGTGCCTGGGCTAGGTTGAACACTGAAGCTTTCTTT.

This clone has only a few counts. The rearrangement uses TRBV4-2 and TRBJ2-1, with a weak D call TRBD2 (5 bases). Deletions cut 6 bases from V and 7 bases from J, with 22 bases between. The CDR3 is 16 amino acids. Germline loops: CDR1 LGHNA, CDR2 YNFKEQ. The CDR3 sequence: CASSHQWESSGNEQFF. The CDR3 DNA follows: TGTGCCAGCAGTCACCAGTGGGAGTCCTCGGGAAATGAGCAGTTCTTC.

DNA for the CDR3: TGCGCCAGCAGCTTGTACCGACAGGGGAACTCTGGGGCCAACGTCCTGACTTTC. It specifies CASSLYRQGNSGANVLTF. The genes are TRBV5-1 and TRBJ2-6; 8 bases align to TRBD1. V shed 1 base and J 0 bases; nucleotides not matched to a gene: 6. Germline CDR1 and CDR2: SGHRS and YFSETQ. The CDR3 consists of 18 residues.